This TCR beta chain stems from a study of T cells in Graves' hyperthyroidism and ophthalmopathy. Findings and caveats of the study: A model built on 13 V-J features separated ophthalmopathy from stable hyperthyroidism.

Germline CDR1 reads LNHDA; CDR2 reads SQIVND (reference sequence). The CDR3 covers 13 residues. Losses at the gene ends were 10 bases for V and 11 bases for J; bases not matched to a gene: 10. Details on this clonotype: Its antigen remains unidentified.

Absent ophthalmopathy progression within 18 months defined stable Graves' hyperthyroidism. Diagnosis rested on symptoms, serum thyroxine and TRAb, thyroid ultrasound, and orbital computed tomography. Amplification of TCR beta CDR3 regions was performed using RNA transcripts as template. First-round RT-PCR targeting the TCR CDR3 was performed with the HTBI primer set. Each CDR3 protein is one row after TCRdb ran MiXCR on the multiplex PCR reads. The sample yields about 360,000 distinct CDR3 sequences, 20% to 25% seen once. Sequencing used blood. The J gene is TRBJ2-2, the V gene TRBV19; 10 positions match TRBD2. The receptor comes from a man in his fifties or sixties with Graves' hyperthyroidism. This chain's CDR3 is CATFGVAGGELFF. DNA for the CDR3: TGTGCCACCTTCGGAGTAGCGGGAGGAGAGCTGTTTTTT.